This entry lists 24 T cell receptor beta chains sequenced from one sample in a study of blood T cell repertoires in COVID-19. Libraries were prepared by immunoSEQ multiplex PCR; TCRdb keeps only in-frame clonotypes and omits some of them. The sample includes approximately 350,000 clones, around 91% seen only once; the top ten take roughly 3.3%. The sequenced sample consisted of peripheral blood. The receptors here all came from a woman aged 18-35 years who had recovered from COVID-19.

This chain joins TRBV2 and TRBJ1-1, with 8 positions matching TRBD1. Per the germline V gene, CDR1 is SNHLY and CDR2 is FYNNEI. This CDR3 is 14 amino acids long. V was pared by 6 bases and J by 0 bases, with 3 bases of the junction left unmatched. The CDR3 loop is CASRDRVLNTEAFF. The CDR3 region has the DNA TGTGCCAGCAGGGACAGGGTCTTGAACACTGAAGCTTTCTTT. The whole variable domain, remainder taken from reference TRBV2 and TRBJ1-1, is EPEVTQTPSHQVTQMGQEVILRCVPISNHLYFYWYRQILGQKVEFLVSFYNNEISEKSEIFDDQFSVERPDGSNFTLKIRSTKLEDSAMYFCASRDRVLNTEAFFGQGTRLTVV.

The rearrangement uses TRBV5-1 and TRBJ1-1; 7 bases map to TRBD1. CDR3 length equals 13 residues. Germline V gives CDR1 SGHRS, CDR2 YFSETQ. Germline trimming cut 0 bases from V and 7 bases from J; bases unmatched to any gene: 3. CDR3 sequence (DNA): TGCGCCAGCAGCTTGGGACAGGGTGGTGAAGCTTTCTTT. Translating it yields CASSLGQGGEAFF.

The chain links TRBV6-5 to TRBJ1-4, with D possibly being TRBD1 (5 bases). Trimming took 2 bases from V and 5 from J, leaving 12 bases between them. CDR1 MNHEY and CDR2 SVGAGI come from the germline V gene. This CDR3 spans 15 amino acids. This CDR3 reads CASSYSSRANEKLFF. Here the CDR3 DNA reads TGTGCCAGCAGTTACAGCTCCAGGGCCAATGAAAAACTGTTTTTT.

On this clone: This sample includes further DNA sequences coding for the same CDR3. This sequence joins TRBV11-2 and TRBJ1-5; the D is unclear. The V gene's germline CDR1 is SGHAT and CDR2 FQNNGV. The V end was cut by 3 bases, the J end by 4 bases, with 7 bases between. This CDR3 comprises 13 residues. The CDR3 region is CASSLGLNQPQHF. Written as DNA, the CDR3 is TGTGCCAGCAGCTTGGGCCTAAATCAGCCCCAGCATTTT. The full variable domain, rest sourced from reference TRBV11-2 and TRBJ1-5, is EAGVAQSPRYKIIEKRQSVAFWCNPISGHATLYWYQQILGQGPKLLIQFQNNGVVDDSQLPKDRFSAERLKGVDSTLKIQPAKLEDSAVYLCASSLGLNQPQHFGDGTRLSIL.

The V and J genes are TRBV10-3 and TRBJ2-5, with 7 bases matching TRBD1. The CDR3 extends over 14 amino acids. Looked up from germline, CDR1 is ENHRY and CDR2 is SYGVKD. V dropped 2 bases and J dropped 1; count of bases not matched to a gene: 1. The CDR3 DNA follows: TGTGCCATCAGTGAGACAGGGGTCCAAGAGACCCAGTACTTC. Amino acids: CAISETGVQETQYF.

V gene TRBV5-1 combines with J gene TRBJ1-5, with TRBD1 matching over 10 bases. With V trimmed by 4 bases and J by 5 bases, 3 bases remained unmatched. The CDR3 totals 14 residues. Looked up from germline, CDR1 is SGHRS and CDR2 is YFSETQ. DNA for the CDR3: TGCGCCAGCAGCCCGGGACAGGGGTATCAGCCCCAGCATTTT. Translated, it gives CASSPGQGYQPQHF.

Only a few counts were recorded for this clone. The V and J genes are TRBV11-3 and TRBJ1-2; D not certain. The CDR3 extends over 15 amino acids. In germline, CDR1 is SGHNT, CDR2 YENEEA. Trimming removed 5 bases at V and 4 bases at J, with 17 bases between. The CDR3 here is CASSGRSFSGYGYTF. The CDR3 DNA is TGTGCCAGCAGCGGCAGGTCTTTCTCAGGCTATGGCTACACCTTC.

The chain is built from TRBV28 and TRBJ1-5; D perhaps matches TRBD1 (6 bases). This CDR3 comprises 17 residues. Trimming removed 6 bases from V and 0 bases from J, with 18 bases in between. Germline CDR1 is MDHEN and CDR2 is SYDVKM. CDR3 in DNA: TGTGCCAGCAGCCGACTAGCAGGACAGTATAGCAATCAGCCCCAGCATTTT. Translating it yields CASSRLAGQYSNQPQHF.

This rearrangement joins TRBV4-2 to TRBJ1-1; 7 positions match TRBD1. The CDR3 runs 15 residues. Trimming removed 0 bases from V and 0 bases from J; junction bases left unmatched: 1. The germline gives CDR1 LGHNA, CDR2 YNFKEQ. The CDR3 region is CASSQETGLNTEAFF. The DNA for the CDR3 is TGTGCCAGCAGCCAAGAGACAGGGCTGAACACTGAAGCTTTCTTT.

The chain joins TRBV7-6 to TRBJ2-1; 8 nucleotides line up with TRBD2. J gave up 4 bases and V 4 bases, and 6 bases lay outside the gene matches. Germline CDR1 reads SGHVS; CDR2 reads FNYEAQ. CDR3 size: 15 residues. The DNA of the CDR3 is TGTGCCAGCAGCTCAATAGCGGGACCATACAATGAGCAGTTCTTC. As protein: CASSSIAGPYNEQFF. Combining the CDR3 with reference TRBV7-6 and TRBJ2-1 gives the whole variable domain GAGVSQSPRYKVTKRGQDVALRCDPISGHVSLYWYRQALGQGPEFLTYFNYEAQQDKSGLPNDRFSAERPEGSISTLTIQRTEQRDSAMYRCASSSIAGPYNEQFFGPGTRLTVL.

V usage is TRBV12-3 or TRBV12-4 and J usage is TRBJ1-2, with TRBD1 identical over 7 bases. The CDR3 is made up of 11 amino acids. The V and J ends lost 6 bases and 7 bases, in that order; junction bases with no gene match: 2. The CDR3, as DNA: TGTGCCAGCAGGAACAGGGGTGGCTACACCTTC. It codes for CASRNRGGYTF.

The chain joins TRBV19 to TRBJ2-2; 8 bases agree with TRBD2. V gave up 5 bases and J gave up 2 bases; unmatched junction bases: 13. The CDR3 consists of 18 residues. Germline V lookup: CDR1 LNHDA, CDR2 SQIVND (reference sequence). CDR3 in amino acids: CASSPSKGREANTGELFF. In DNA, the CDR3 is TGTGCCAGTAGTCCCTCCAAGGGGCGGGAGGCTAACACCGGGGAGCTGTTTTTT. The full variable domain, completed using reference TRBV19 and TRBJ2-2, is DGGITQSPKYLFRKEGQNVTLSCEQNLNHDAMYWYRQDPGQGLRLIYYSQIVNDFQKGDIAEGYSVSREKKESFPLTVTSAQKNPTAFYLCASSPSKGREANTGELFFGEGSRLTVL.

This clone was detected once. The V gene is TRBV11-2, the J gene TRBJ2-5, with TRBD2 matching 8 bases. The germline V gene encodes CDR1 SGHAT and CDR2 FQNNGV. This CDR3 region has 16 residues. The V and J ends lost 1 base and 1 base, in that order; junction bases with no gene match: 5. As DNA, the CDR3 is TGTGCCAGCAGCTTAGTCTACGGGACTAGCCAAGAGACCCAGTACTTC. It encodes CASSLVYGTSQETQYF.

The chain recombines TRBV9 with TRBJ1-1, with TRBD1 identical over 9 bases. The CDR3 consists of 13 residues. Germline CDR1 reads SGDLS; CDR2 reads YYNGEE. V trimming: 3 bases; J trimming: 10 bases; junction bases outside the gene matches: 7. CDR3 nucleotide sequence: TGTGCCAGCAGCGCGGGGGACAGGGAGGGAGCTTTCTTT. Its protein product is CASSAGDREGAFF.

The chain links TRBV3-1 (or the pseudogene TRBV3-2) to TRBJ2-2; D unresolved. CDR3 length: 15 residues. The germline gives CDR1 LGHDT, CDR2 YNNKEL (reference sequence). V dropped 4 bases and J dropped 3 bases, with 12 bases sitting between them. The CDR3 spells CASSLKNRDTGELFF. As DNA, the CDR3 is TGTGCCAGCAGCCTAAAAAACCGGGACACCGGGGAGCTGTTTTTT.

The chain combines TRBV7-2 with TRBJ1-2; no firm D call. CDR3 length equals 12 residues. Per germline, CDR1 SGHTA and CDR2 FQGNSA. Trimming took 5 bases from V and 8 from J, leaving 12 bases between them. The CDR3 region is CASSPADLGYTF. The DNA for the CDR3 is TGTGCCAGCAGCCCCGCCGACTTAGGCTACACCTTC.

The gene calls are TRBV10-2 and TRBJ2-2, with D tentatively TRBD1 (6 bases). Germline assignment: CDR1 WSHSY and CDR2 SAAADI. The V end lost 5 bases, the J end lost 7 bases, and 17 bases lay between the germline ends. The CDR3 sequence is 15 residues long. The CDR3 reads CASSRPGAGLGELFF. For the CDR3, the DNA is TGCGCCAGCAGTCGACCAGGGGCCGGACTCGGGGAGCTGTTTTTT.

The chain is built from TRBV25-1 and TRBJ2-7; no reliable D call. Germline V gene data show CDR1 as MGHDK and CDR2 as SYGVNS. The CDR3 loop spans 13 amino acids. V lost 3 bases and J lost 3, with 9 bases in between. CDR3 region: CASSDPFSYEQYV. CDR3 DNA: TGTGCCAGCAGTGACCCCTTTAGCTACGAGCAGTACGTC.

This chain uses TRBV3-1 (or the pseudogene TRBV3-2) with TRBJ2-1, with 7 bases matching TRBD2. This CDR3 spans 14 amino acids. Germline trimming cut 7 bases from V and 6 bases from J; bases unmatched to any gene: 9. CDR1 is LGHDT, CDR2 YNNKEL, per germline (reference sequence). The CDR3 loop reads CASNPRGGINEQFF. The CDR3 region has the DNA TGTGCCAGCAACCCGCGGGGAGGGATCAATGAGCAGTTCTTC.

The V gene is TRBV7-2, the J gene TRBJ1-2; tentative D call: TRBD1 (5 bases). The V end lost 5 bases, the J end lost 5 bases, and 21 bases lay between the germline ends. Germline V lookup: CDR1 SGHTA, CDR2 FQGNSA. The CDR3 consists of 16 residues. The DNA for the CDR3 is TGTGCCAGCAGCCCAGACAGTTTCCTCTCCGAATATGGCTACACCTTC. As protein: CASSPDSFLSEYGYTF.

The chain recombines TRBV2 with TRBJ2-5; D is unclear. This CDR3 has 13 amino acids. Germline-derived CDR1 and CDR2 are SNHLY and FYNNEI. V lost 6 bases to trimming and J lost 0 bases, with 8 bases between them. The CDR3: CASRREYQETQYF. CDR3 coding DNA: TGTGCCAGCAGGAGAGAATACCAAGAGACCCAGTACTTC.

The chain couples TRBV25-1 to TRBJ1-1; D is possibly TRBD1 (6 bases). V lost 2 bases, J lost 0 bases, and 16 bases lay in between. The CDR3 runs 17 residues. Germline V gives CDR1 MGHDK, CDR2 SYGVNS. The CDR3 sequence is CASSEELGGVMNTEAFF. The CDR3 DNA reads TGTGCCAGCAGTGAAGAGTTAGGGGGGGTTATGAACACTGAAGCTTTCTTT.

This clone was detected only a few times. V and J are TRBV10-3 and TRBJ1-1; 8 bases map to TRBD1. The germline CDR1 and CDR2 sequences are ENHRY and SYGVKD. With V trimmed by 4 bases and J by 4 bases, 2 bases remained unmatched. The CDR3 consists of 13 residues. CDR3 amino acids: CAISGGQGTEAFF. The CDR3 DNA reads as TGTGCCATCAGTGGCGGACAGGGCACTGAAGCTTTCTTT.

This sequence joins TRBV19 and TRBJ1-2, with D tentatively TRBD1 (6 bases). The germline V gene has CDR1 LNHDA and CDR2 SQIVND (reference sequence). V gave up 7 bases and J gave up 2 bases, with 8 bases separating them. This CDR3 is 12 amino acids long. CDR3 loop: CASTDRNYGYTF. The CDR3 coding sequence is TGTGCCAGTACGGACAGAAACTATGGCTACACCTTC.